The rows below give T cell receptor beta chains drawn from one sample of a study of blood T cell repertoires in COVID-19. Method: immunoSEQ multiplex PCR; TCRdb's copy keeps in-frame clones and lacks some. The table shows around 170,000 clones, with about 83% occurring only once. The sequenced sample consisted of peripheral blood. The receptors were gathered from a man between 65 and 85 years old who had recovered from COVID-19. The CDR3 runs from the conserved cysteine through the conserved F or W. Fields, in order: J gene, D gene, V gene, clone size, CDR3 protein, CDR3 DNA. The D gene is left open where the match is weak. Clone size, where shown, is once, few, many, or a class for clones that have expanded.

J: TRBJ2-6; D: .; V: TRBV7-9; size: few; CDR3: CASSTSGANVLTF; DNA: TGTGCCAGCAGCACATCTGGGGCCAACGTCCTGACTTTC
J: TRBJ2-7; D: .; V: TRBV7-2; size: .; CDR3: CASSFQGSHEQYF; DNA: TGTGCCAGCAGCTTTCAGGGGAGCCACGAGCAGTACTTC
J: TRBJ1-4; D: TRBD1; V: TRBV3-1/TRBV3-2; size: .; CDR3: CASSPPGQANEKLFF; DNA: TGTGCCAGCAGCCCCCCGGGACAGGCTAATGAAAAACTGTTTTTT
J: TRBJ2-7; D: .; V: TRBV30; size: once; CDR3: CAWSVGATYEQYF; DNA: TGTGCCTGGAGTGTGGGGGCCACCTACGAGCAGTACTTC
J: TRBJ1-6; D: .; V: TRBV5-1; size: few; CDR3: CASSLGQAFSPLHF; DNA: TGCGCCAGCAGCTTGGGACAGGCCTTTTCACCCCTCCACTTT
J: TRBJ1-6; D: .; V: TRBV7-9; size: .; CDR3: CASSFGGSRGPSYNSPLHF; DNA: TGTGCCAGCAGCTTTGGGGGGTCCCGGGGACCCTCCTATAATTCACCCCTCCACTTT
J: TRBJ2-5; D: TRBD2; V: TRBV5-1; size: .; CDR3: CASGWTSGGQETQYF; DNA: TGCGCCAGCGGTTGGACTAGCGGAGGCCAAGAGACCCAGTACTTC
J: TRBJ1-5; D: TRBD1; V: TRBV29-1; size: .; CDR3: CSVVVGQSFSNQPQHF; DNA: TGCAGCGTTGTGGTGGGACAGTCCTTTAGCAATCAGCCCCAGCATTTT
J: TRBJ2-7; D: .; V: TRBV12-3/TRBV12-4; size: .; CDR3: CASSPSGFYEQYF; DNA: TGTGCCAGCAGCCCGTCGGGATTCTACGAGCAGTACTTC
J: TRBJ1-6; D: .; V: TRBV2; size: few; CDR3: CASSESGPSSYNSPLHF; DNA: TGTGCCAGCAGTGAATCAGGGCCGAGCTCCTATAATTCACCCCTCCACTTT
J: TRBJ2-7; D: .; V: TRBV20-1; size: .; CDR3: CSAGDSEQYF; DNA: TGCAGTGCTGGAGACTCCGAGCAGTACTTC
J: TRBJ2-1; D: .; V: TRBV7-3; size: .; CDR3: CASSIEAASYNEQFF; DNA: TGTGCCAGCAGCATCGAAGCGGCCTCCTACAATGAGCAGTTCTTC
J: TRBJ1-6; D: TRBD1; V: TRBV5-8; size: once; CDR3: CASSSYRGANSPLHF; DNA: TGTGCCAGCAGCTCGTACAGGGGTGCTAATTCACCCCTCCACTTT
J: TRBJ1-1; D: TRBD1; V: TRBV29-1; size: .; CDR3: CSVYIPGGPNTEAFF; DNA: TGCAGCGTCTATATACCAGGGGGTCCGAACACTGAAGCTTTCTTT
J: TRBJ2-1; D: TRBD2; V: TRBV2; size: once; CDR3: CASSVGLAGSDEQFF; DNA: TGTGCCAGCAGTGTAGGCCTAGCGGGAAGCGATGAGCAGTTCTTC
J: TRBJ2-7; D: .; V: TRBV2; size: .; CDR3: CASRAIGQIYEQYF; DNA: TGTGCCAGCAGGGCTATTGGACAGATCTACGAGCAGTACTTC
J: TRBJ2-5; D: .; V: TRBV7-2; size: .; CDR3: CASSLAAGETQYF; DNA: TGTGCCAGCAGCTTAGCGGCGGGAGAGACCCAGTACTTC
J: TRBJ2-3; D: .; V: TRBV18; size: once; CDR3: CASSPASTDTQYF; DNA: TGTGCCAGCTCACCGGCATCAACAGATACGCAGTATTTT
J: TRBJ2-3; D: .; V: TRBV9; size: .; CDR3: CASSLSADTQYF; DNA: TGTGCCAGCAGCTTATCAGCAGATACGCAGTATTTT
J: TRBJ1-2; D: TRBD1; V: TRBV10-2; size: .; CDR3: CASRPGQGDLGYGYTF; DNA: TGCGCCAGCCGACCGGGACAGGGGGACCTTGGCTATGGCTACACCTTC